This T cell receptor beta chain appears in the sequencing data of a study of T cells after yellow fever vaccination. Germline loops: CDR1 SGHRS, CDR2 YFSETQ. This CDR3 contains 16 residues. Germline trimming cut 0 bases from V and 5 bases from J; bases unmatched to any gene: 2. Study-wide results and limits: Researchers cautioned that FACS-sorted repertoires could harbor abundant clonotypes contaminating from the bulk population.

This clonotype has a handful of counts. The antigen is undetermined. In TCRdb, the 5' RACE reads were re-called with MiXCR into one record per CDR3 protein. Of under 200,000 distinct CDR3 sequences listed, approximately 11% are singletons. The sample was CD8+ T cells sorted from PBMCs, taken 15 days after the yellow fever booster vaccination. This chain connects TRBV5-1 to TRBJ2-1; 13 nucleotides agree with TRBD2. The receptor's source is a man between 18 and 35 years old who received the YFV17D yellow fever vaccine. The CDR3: CASSLALAGGDNEQFF. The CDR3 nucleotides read TGCGCCAGCAGCTTGGCACTAGCGGGGGGGGACAATGAGCAGTTCTTC.